This TCR beta chain comes out of a study of radiotherapy plus CTLA-4 blockade in lung cancer. Study findings and constraints: Reports identified early blood T cell clone dynamics, with interferon-beta, as the best response predictor. An expansion of tumor-derived TCR clones occurred in blood after radiotherapy plus ipilimumab.

TCRdb's table, derived via immunoSEQ multiplex PCR, lists solely in-frame clones and lacks some. The sample records about 95,000 clones, about 80% being singletons. For this clone: The target antigen is unknown.

V lost 3 bases to trimming and J lost 4 bases, with 7 bases between them. Germline CDR1 and CDR2: LGHNA and YNFKEQ. The CDR3 length is 12 residues. The gene calls are TRBV4-2 and TRBJ2-7, with D possibly being TRBD2 (6 bases). This sample comprised peripheral blood, obtained from a patient treated with radiotherapy plus ipilimumab. The receptor comes from a human donor with non-small cell lung cancer who had stable disease on radiotherapy plus ipilimumab. The CDR3 bases are TGTGCCAGCAGCCAGGGGGGTTACGAGCAGTACTTC. Its translation is CASSQGGYEQYF.